This is a list of T cell receptor beta chains from one sample in a study of memory CD4+ T cells and cytomegalovirus serostatus. Method: immunoSEQ multiplex PCR; TCRdb's copy keeps in-frame clones and lacks some. The table includes some 47,000 clones, 75% to 85% detected once. The sample was memory CD4+ T cells from blood. All receptors come from an adult in good health and CMV-seronegative. Each CDR3 is given with its conserved first and last residue. The order of the fields is J gene, clone size, D gene, V gene, CDR3 DNA, CDR3 protein. The D gene is left open where the match is weak. Some rows have no size entry. The others give once, few or many, or a class for an expanded clone.

TRBJ2-4 | . | . | TRBV5-1 | TGCGCCAGCAGCTGGTCCGGGACACTCAAAAACATTCAGTACTTC | CASSWSGTLKNIQYF
TRBJ2-7 | once | . | TRBV5-4 | TGTGCCAGCAGCTTGTATGGCGGTGCCTACGAGCAGTACTTC | CASSLYGGAYEQYF
TRBJ2-3 | . | . | TRBV27 | TGTGCCAGCAGCTTGGGAGGAACACGCACAGATACGCAGTATTTT | CASSLGGTRTDTQYF
TRBJ1-6 | few | . | TRBV11-3 | TGTGCCAGCAGGGAGGGAGGAGGTTCACCCCTCCACTTT | CASREGGGSPLHF
TRBJ1-1 | . | . | TRBV5-6 | TGTGCCAGCAGCTTGGGTCTCCTGATCGGCACTGAAGCTTTCTTT | CASSLGLLIGTEAFF
TRBJ1-4 | . | TRBD1 | TRBV7-8 | TGTGCCAGCAGTCCCGGGACAGGGGGGGAAAAACTGTTTTTT | CASSPGTGGEKLFF
TRBJ2-2 | few | TRBD1 | TRBV4-2 | TGTGCCAGCAGCCAGGAGATACAGGGGACCGGGGAGCTGTTTTTT | CASSQEIQGTGELFF
TRBJ2-7 | . | . | TRBV11-2 | TGTGCCAGCAGCTTTAGCCCCCGGGGAAACTACGAGCAGTACTTC | CASSFSPRGNYEQYF
TRBJ2-3 | . | . | TRBV29-1 | TGCAGCGTTAGCTCAGGTAGCACAGATACGCAGTATTTT | CSVSSGSTDTQYF
TRBJ1-6 | . | TRBD1 | TRBV5-6 | TGTGCCAGCAGCCTGTACCAGGGACAGGGTCTTGATTCACCCCTCCACTTT | CASSLYQGQGLDSPLHF
TRBJ1-5 | . | . | TRBV6-1 | TGTGCCAGCAGTGAAGGGACACCATATCAGCCCCAGCATTTT | CASSEGTPYQPQHF
TRBJ1-4 | . | . | TRBV5-1 | TGCGCCAGCAGCTTGGGGAGCGGAAATGAAAAACTGTTTTTT | CASSLGSGNEKLFF
TRBJ2-2 | . | . | TRBV5-1 | TGCGCCAGCAGCTTGGCTCTAAACACCGGGGAGCTGTTTTTT | CASSLALNTGELFF
TRBJ2-1 | . | TRBD2 | TRBV11-2 | TGTGCCAGCAGCTCCCCCCGGGGGGGGCCTGATGAGCAGTTCTTC | CASSSPRGGPDEQFF
TRBJ1-6 | . | . | TRBV6-5 | TGTGCCAGCAGTTCCGCCGATGGGACACCCCTCCACTTT | CASSSADGTPLHF
TRBJ2-1 | . | . | TRBV14 | TGTGCCAGCAGCCGACTGTACTCTCCGGGTAACGATGAGCAGTTCTTC | CASSRLYSPGNDEQFF
TRBJ1-2 | . | TRBD1 | TRBV10-3 | TGTGCCCCACCGACAGGGACTAACTATGGCTACACCTTC | CAPPTGTNYGYTF
TRBJ1-2 | . | . | TRBV2 | TGTGCCAGCAGTGTTGGGCACGGCTACACCTTC | CASSVGHGYTF
TRBJ2-7 | . | . | TRBV11-2 | TGTGCCAGCAGCTTCGACAGGACAAGCTCCTACGAGCAGTACTTC | CASSFDRTSSYEQYF
TRBJ2-3 | . | TRBD2 | TRBV10-3 | TGTGCCATCAGTACAGGAGGACTAGCTACAGATACGCAGTATTTT | CAISTGGLATDTQYF
TRBJ1-5 | . | . | TRBV28 | TGTGCCAGCAGTTTGGTGGATAGCAATCAGCCCCAGCATTTT | CASSLVDSNQPQHF
TRBJ1-2 | . | TRBD1 | TRBV2 | TGTGCCAGCAGTGACTGGGGACAGGGAGGCTACACCTTC | CASSDWGQGGYTF
TRBJ1-2 | . | TRBD1 | TRBV6-5 | TGTGCCAGCAGTTGGCCGGGACAGGGAGGGGGCTACACCTTC | CASSWPGQGGGYTF
TRBJ2-1 | . | TRBD1 | TRBV5-6 | TGTGCCAGCAGCCGTCCTACAGGGGTGCAACACAATGAGCAGTTCTTC | CASSRPTGVQHNEQFF
TRBJ1-2 | few | . | TRBV10-1 | TGCGCCAGCCTCATCTACACCTTC | CASLIYTF
TRBJ1-4 | . | TRBD1 | TRBV4-1 | TGCGCCAGCAGCCGATGGACAGGGTTAGGCGAAAAACTGTTTTTT | CASSRWTGLGEKLFF